Listed below are T cell receptor beta chains from one sample, sequenced in a study of blood T cell repertoires in COVID-19. TCRdb's table, derived via immunoSEQ multiplex PCR, lists solely in-frame clones and lacks some. In the table there are about 68,000 clones, 75% to 90% of which are singletons. Sequencing input: peripheral blood. The receptors were gathered from a man in his fifties or sixties with active COVID-19. Both conserved end residues are part of each CDR3. The D gene is left open where the match is weak. Expanded clones get a size class; other rows say once, few or many, or leave the size out.

v_gene: TRBV6-2/TRBV6-3
abundance: NA
j_gene: TRBJ2-5
d_gene: TRBD1
CDR3aa: CASSGTEETQYF
CDR3nt: TGTGCCAGCAGCGGGACAGAAGAGACCCAGTACTTC

v_gene: TRBV19
abundance: NA
j_gene: TRBJ1-6
d_gene: TRBD1
CDR3aa: CASSMQGAARIRSLHF
CDR3nt: TGTGCCAGTAGTATGCAGGGGGCGGCTCGGATTCGGTCCCTCCACTTT

v_gene: TRBV6-5
abundance: NA
j_gene: TRBJ1-1
d_gene: NA
CDR3aa: CASSNPRGGGTEAFF
CDR3nt: TGTGCCAGCAGTAATCCCAGGGGTGGGGGCACTGAAGCTTTCTTT

v_gene: TRBV4-1
abundance: NA
j_gene: TRBJ2-2
d_gene: NA
CDR3aa: CASSQATGPVNTGELFF
CDR3nt: TGCGCCAGCAGCCAAGCCACAGGGCCGGTGAACACCGGGGAGCTGTTTTTT

v_gene: TRBV2
abundance: medium-sized
j_gene: TRBJ1-5
d_gene: NA
CDR3aa: CASSVWANQPQHF
CDR3nt: TGTGCCAGCAGTGTTTGGGCTAATCAGCCCCAGCATTTT

v_gene: TRBV4-2
abundance: NA
j_gene: TRBJ2-3
d_gene: NA
CDR3aa: CASSQETGSRTDTQYF
CDR3nt: TGTGCCAGCAGCCAAGAGACGGGGTCCCGCACAGATACGCAGTATTTT

v_gene: TRBV5-4
abundance: NA
j_gene: TRBJ2-5
d_gene: TRBD2
CDR3aa: CASSLQSGEKTQYF
CDR3nt: TGTGCCAGCAGCTTGCAAAGCGGGGAAAAGACCCAGTACTTC

v_gene: TRBV10-3
abundance: NA
j_gene: TRBJ2-3
d_gene: NA
CDR3aa: CAIMASRGWGTDTQYF
CDR3nt: TGTGCCATCATGGCTAGTAGAGGGTGGGGCACAGATACGCAGTATTTT

v_gene: TRBV6-6
abundance: NA
j_gene: TRBJ1-1
d_gene: NA
CDR3aa: CASRYLALQNTEAFF
CDR3nt: TGTGCCAGCAGATATTTGGCTTTACAGAACACTGAAGCTTTCTTT

v_gene: TRBV9
abundance: NA
j_gene: TRBJ2-1
d_gene: TRBD2
CDR3aa: CASSVGSGPYVNEQFF
CDR3nt: TGTGCCAGCAGCGTAGGTAGCGGGCCGTACGTCAATGAGCAGTTCTTC

v_gene: TRBV7-2
abundance: NA
j_gene: TRBJ1-4
d_gene: NA
CDR3aa: CASSLQAATNEKLFF
CDR3nt: TGTGCCAGCAGCTTACAGGCAGCAACTAATGAAAAACTGTTTTTT

v_gene: TRBV5-1
abundance: once
j_gene: TRBJ2-2
d_gene: NA
CDR3aa: CASSLGPRRGPLGELFF
CDR3nt: TGCGCCAGCAGCTTGGGCCCCAGGCGGGGCCCGTTAGGGGAGCTGTTTTTT

v_gene: TRBV11-3
abundance: once
j_gene: TRBJ2-3
d_gene: NA
CDR3aa: CASSLQSGTDTQYF
CDR3nt: TGTGCCAGCAGCTTACAAAGCGGCACAGATACGCAGTATTTT

v_gene: TRBV28
abundance: NA
j_gene: TRBJ1-2
d_gene: TRBD1
CDR3aa: CASSLLTGDPYGYTF
CDR3nt: TGTGCCAGCAGTTTACTCACAGGGGACCCCTATGGCTACACCTTC

v_gene: TRBV5-6
abundance: NA
j_gene: TRBJ2-7
d_gene: TRBD1
CDR3aa: CASSFGTGEYEQYF
CDR3nt: TGTGCCAGCAGCTTTGGGACAGGGGAATACGAGCAGTACTTC

v_gene: TRBV29-1
abundance: NA
j_gene: TRBJ1-6
d_gene: NA
CDR3aa: CSDRDTYNSPLHF
CDR3nt: TGCAGCGACCGGGACACTTATAATTCACCCCTCCACTTT

v_gene: TRBV7-9
abundance: NA
j_gene: TRBJ2-1
d_gene: TRBD2
CDR3aa: CASSPPVLAGAEQFF
CDR3nt: TGTGCCAGCAGCCCTCCCGTGCTAGCGGGGGCGGAGCAGTTCTTC

v_gene: TRBV5-1
abundance: NA
j_gene: TRBJ2-3
d_gene: TRBD2
CDR3aa: CASSLVAGGLARSVTQYF
CDR3nt: TGCGCCAGCAGCTTGGTTGCCGGCGGACTAGCAAGAAGTGTTACGCAGTATTTT

v_gene: TRBV27
abundance: NA
j_gene: TRBJ2-1
d_gene: NA
CDR3aa: CASSQGGWSYNEQFF
CDR3nt: TGTGCCAGCAGTCAGGGGGGTTGGTCCTACAATGAGCAGTTCTTC

v_gene: TRBV11-2
abundance: NA
j_gene: TRBJ1-1
d_gene: NA
CDR3aa: CASSLPGEGVTEAFF
CDR3nt: TGTGCCAGCAGCTTACCTGGGGAGGGGGTCACTGAAGCTTTCTTT

v_gene: TRBV5-1
abundance: NA
j_gene: TRBJ1-1
d_gene: NA
CDR3aa: CASSLQGSPNTEAFF
CDR3nt: TGCGCCAGCAGCTTGCAGGGGTCCCCGAACACTGAAGCTTTCTTT

v_gene: TRBV12-3/TRBV12-4
abundance: NA
j_gene: TRBJ2-5
d_gene: TRBD1
CDR3aa: CASRTGYETQYF
CDR3nt: TGTGCCAGCAGGACAGGGTACGAGACCCAGTACTTC

v_gene: TRBV5-1
abundance: NA
j_gene: TRBJ1-2
d_gene: TRBD1
CDR3aa: CASSARTGEPYGYTF
CDR3nt: TGCGCCAGCAGCGCGCGGACAGGGGAACCCTATGGCTACACCTTC

v_gene: TRBV4-1
abundance: NA
j_gene: TRBJ2-7
d_gene: NA
CDR3aa: CASSRDTSYEQYF
CDR3nt: TGCGCCAGCAGCCGCGACACATCCTACGAGCAGTACTTC

v_gene: TRBV6-1
abundance: once
j_gene: TRBJ2-3
d_gene: NA
CDR3aa: CASSEVDIWDTQYF
CDR3nt: TGTGCCAGCAGTGAAGTAGACATCTGGGATACGCAGTATTTT

v_gene: TRBV5-1
abundance: NA
j_gene: TRBJ2-5
d_gene: TRBD2
CDR3aa: CASSLGTGGWETQYF
CDR3nt: TGCGCCAGCAGTCTTGGGACGGGGGGATGGGAGACCCAGTACTTC

v_gene: TRBV7-2
abundance: NA
j_gene: TRBJ1-6
d_gene: NA
CDR3aa: CASKWLVAYNSPLHF
CDR3nt: TGTGCCAGCAAATGGTTAGTTGCTTACAATTCACCCCTCCACTTT

v_gene: TRBV6-5
abundance: once
j_gene: TRBJ1-2
d_gene: NA
CDR3aa: CASSYVGQGGGYTF
CDR3nt: TGTGCCAGCAGTTACGTCGGCCAGGGAGGTGGCTACACCTTC

v_gene: TRBV7-3
abundance: NA
j_gene: TRBJ2-3
d_gene: TRBD2
CDR3aa: CASSLGLAGASTDTQYF
CDR3nt: TGTGCCAGCAGCTTAGGGCTAGCGGGGGCCAGCACAGATACGCAGTATTTT

v_gene: TRBV5-1
abundance: once
j_gene: TRBJ2-1
d_gene: NA
CDR3aa: CASSLNNEQFF
CDR3nt: TGCGCCAGCAGCCTTAACAATGAGCAGTTCTTC

v_gene: TRBV24-1
abundance: NA
j_gene: TRBJ2-5
d_gene: TRBD2
CDR3aa: CATSDEIAGGREETQYF
CDR3nt: TGTGCCACCAGTGATGAAATAGCGGGGGGACGCGAAGAGACCCAGTACTTC

v_gene: TRBV11-2
abundance: once
j_gene: TRBJ2-7
d_gene: NA
CDR3aa: CASSSSGTLRHEQYF
CDR3nt: TGTGCCAGCAGCTCCTCCGGGACTCTCCGCCACGAGCAGTACTTC

v_gene: TRBV19
abundance: NA
j_gene: TRBJ1-5
d_gene: TRBD1
CDR3aa: CASRIGDRGVNQPQHF
CDR3nt: TGTGCCAGTAGAATCGGGGACAGAGGTGTCAATCAGCCCCAGCATTTT

v_gene: TRBV18
abundance: NA
j_gene: TRBJ2-3
d_gene: TRBD1
CDR3aa: CASFGTGWKDTQYF
CDR3nt: TGTGCCAGCTTCGGGACAGGGTGGAAAGATACGCAGTATTTT

v_gene: TRBV18
abundance: few
j_gene: TRBJ1-1
d_gene: NA
CDR3aa: CASSQEAGDVTEAFF
CDR3nt: TGTGCCAGCTCCCAAGAGGCGGGGGACGTCACTGAAGCTTTCTTT

v_gene: TRBV7-2
abundance: NA
j_gene: TRBJ1-1
d_gene: TRBD1
CDR3aa: CASSLRQGNTEAFF
CDR3nt: TGTGCCAGCAGCCTGAGACAGGGGAACACTGAAGCTTTCTTT

v_gene: TRBV7-2
abundance: NA
j_gene: TRBJ2-1
d_gene: TRBD1
CDR3aa: CASSPTTGINEQFF
CDR3nt: TGTGCCAGCAGCCCAACGACAGGGATCAATGAGCAGTTCTTC

v_gene: TRBV10-3
abundance: NA
j_gene: TRBJ2-7
d_gene: NA
CDR3aa: CATQMDASGLEQYF
CDR3nt: TGTGCCACCCAGATGGACGCGAGCGGACTCGAGCAGTACTTC

v_gene: TRBV12-3/TRBV12-4
abundance: NA
j_gene: TRBJ1-5
d_gene: NA
CDR3aa: CASSRLQDQPQHF
CDR3nt: TGTGCCAGCAGCCGGCTTCAGGATCAGCCCCAGCATTTT

v_gene: TRBV9
abundance: NA
j_gene: TRBJ1-2
d_gene: NA
CDR3aa: CASSPHNGGHYGYTF
CDR3nt: TGTGCCAGCAGCCCTCACAACGGGGGTCACTATGGCTACACCTTC

v_gene: TRBV5-6
abundance: NA
j_gene: TRBJ2-7
d_gene: TRBD2
CDR3aa: CASSLGGGGPSRQYF
CDR3nt: TGTGCCAGCAGCTTGGGTGGGGGGGGACCCAGCCGGCAGTACTTC

v_gene: TRBV11-3
abundance: NA
j_gene: TRBJ2-1
d_gene: NA
CDR3aa: CASSSRLGGSPYNEQFF
CDR3nt: TGTGCCAGCAGCTCCCGATTGGGGGGTTCCCCCTACAATGAGCAGTTCTTC

v_gene: TRBV6-1
abundance: few
j_gene: TRBJ1-2
d_gene: NA
CDR3aa: CASSDHSYGYTF
CDR3nt: TGTGCCAGCAGTGACCACAGCTATGGCTACACCTTC

v_gene: TRBV5-1
abundance: few
j_gene: TRBJ1-1
d_gene: TRBD1
CDR3aa: CASSLNPGQGSTEAFF
CDR3nt: TGCGCCAGCAGCCTAAATCCGGGACAGGGGAGCACTGAAGCTTTCTTT

v_gene: TRBV15
abundance: NA
j_gene: TRBJ2-5
d_gene: NA
CDR3aa: CATSSGLLQETQYF
CDR3nt: TGTGCCACCAGCAGCGGACTGCTCCAAGAGACCCAGTACTTC

v_gene: TRBV24-1
abundance: once
j_gene: TRBJ2-3
d_gene: NA
CDR3aa: CATSDLTTDTQYF
CDR3nt: TGTGCCACCAGTGATCTAACCACAGATACGCAGTATTTT

v_gene: TRBV4-2
abundance: NA
j_gene: TRBJ2-7
d_gene: TRBD1
CDR3aa: CASSSTGGTYEQYF
CDR3nt: TGTGCCAGCAGCTCGACAGGGGGTACCTACGAGCAGTACTTC

v_gene: TRBV10-1
abundance: few
j_gene: TRBJ1-5
d_gene: NA
CDR3aa: CASSGRKDQPQHF
CDR3nt: TGCGCCAGCAGTGGGCGGAAGGATCAGCCCCAGCATTTT

v_gene: TRBV7-9
abundance: NA
j_gene: TRBJ2-3
d_gene: NA
CDR3aa: CASSLVSVNTDTQYF
CDR3nt: TGTGCCAGCAGCTTAGTCTCCGTTAACACAGATACGCAGTATTTT

v_gene: TRBV12-3/TRBV12-4
abundance: NA
j_gene: TRBJ1-2
d_gene: TRBD1
CDR3aa: CASTQGAVYGYTF
CDR3nt: TGTGCCAGCACCCAGGGGGCCGTATATGGCTACACCTTC

v_gene: TRBV19
abundance: NA
j_gene: TRBJ2-1
d_gene: TRBD1
CDR3aa: CASSSRGQGYNEQFF
CDR3nt: TGTGCCAGTAGTAGCCGAGGACAGGGGTACAATGAGCAGTTCTTC